This T cell receptor beta chain was obtained from a study of metastatic and nonmetastatic thyroid tumors. Across the study: For malignant and benign thyroid patients, tumor or nodule tissue and blood were the sources whose repertoires were compared. Study-wide findings and caveats: Across blood and tumor, TCR beta diversity in malignant thyroid tumors was reportedly significantly higher than in benign nodules.

Authors' methods: Using the CDR3 differences seen across clinicopathological groups, the authors built a distant-metastasis classifier for papillary thyroid cancer, which was meant to discriminate distant-metastatic patients. TCRdb recomputed clones from the PCR reads via MiXCR. The V and J calls follow TCRdb's processing rather than the paper's. The table has more than 10,000 clones, around 27% seen once. All patients reached thyroid surgery having received no treatment beforehand. Concerning this clone itself: What it recognizes is unknown.

The V gene's germline CDR1 is SGHVS and CDR2 FQNEAQ. V was clipped by 5 bases and J by 2 bases, with 25 bases between them. The CDR3 is 18 amino acids. The clonotype comes from a male donor with papillary thyroid cancer or a benign thyroid nodule (not recorded which). Some clones in this sample may be carry-over from other donors' samples. Material: adjacent normal tissue. The rearrangement links TRBV7-8 to TRBJ2-7; D perhaps matches TRBD1 (5 bases). CDR3 region: CASSTASLDKYRAYEQYF. In DNA form, the CDR3 reads TGTGCCAGCAGCACCGCCTCCCTGGACAAATACCGAGCCTACGAGCAGTACTTC.